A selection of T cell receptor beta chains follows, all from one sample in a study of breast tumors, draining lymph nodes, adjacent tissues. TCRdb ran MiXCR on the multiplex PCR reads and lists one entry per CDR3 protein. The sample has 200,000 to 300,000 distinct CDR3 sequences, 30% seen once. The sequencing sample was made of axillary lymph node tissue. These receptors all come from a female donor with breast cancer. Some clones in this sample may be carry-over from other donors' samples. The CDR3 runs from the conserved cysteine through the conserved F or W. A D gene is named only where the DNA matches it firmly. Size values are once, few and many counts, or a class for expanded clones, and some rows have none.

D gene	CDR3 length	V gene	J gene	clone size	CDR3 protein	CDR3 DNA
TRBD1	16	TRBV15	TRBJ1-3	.	CATSRGWTGSGNTIYF	TGTGCCACCAGCAGAGGTTGGACAGGGAGTGGAAACACCATATATTTT
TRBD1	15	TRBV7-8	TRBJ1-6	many	CASSLEGQATEPLHF	TGTGCCAGCAGCTTAGAGGGACAGGCCACGGAACCCCTCCACTTT
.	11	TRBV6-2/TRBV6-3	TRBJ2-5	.	CASSHSETRYF	TGTGCCAGCAGTCACTCGGAGACCCGGTACTTC
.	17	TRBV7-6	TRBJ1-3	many	CASSLGGSANSGNTIYF	TGTGCCAGCAGCTTAGGCGGGTCGGCAAACTCTGGAAACACCATATATTTT
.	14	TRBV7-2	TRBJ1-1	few	CASSLGRSGTEAFF	TGTGCCAGCAGCTTGGGCAGGTCGGGCACTGAAGCTTTCTTT
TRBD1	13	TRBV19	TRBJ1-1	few	CASTRTGYTEAFF	TGTGCCAGTACCAGGACAGGTTACACTGAAGCTTTCTTT
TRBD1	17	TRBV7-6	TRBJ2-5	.	CASSLDGRQGARETQYF	TGTGCCAGCAGCTTAGACGGACGACAGGGGGCTCGGGAGACCCAGTACTTC
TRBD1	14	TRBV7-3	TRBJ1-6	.	CASSLRQGASPLHF	TGTGCCAGCAGCTTAAGACAGGGGGCTTCACCCCTCCACTTT
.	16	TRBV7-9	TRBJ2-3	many	CASSPRTVLFTDTQYF	TGTGCCAGCAGCCCCCGGACAGTTCTTTTCACAGATACGCAGTATTTT
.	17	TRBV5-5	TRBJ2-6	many	CASSLRILSSGANVLTF	TGTGCCAGCAGCTTGCGAATCTTAAGCTCTGGGGCCAACGTCCTGACTTTC
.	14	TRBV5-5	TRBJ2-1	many	CASSLDRVSNEQFF	TGTGCCAGCAGCTTGGACAGGGTTAGTAATGAGCAGTTCTTC
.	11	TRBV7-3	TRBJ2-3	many	CASSRRDTQYF	TGTGCCAGCAGCCGGCGGGATACGCAGTATTTT
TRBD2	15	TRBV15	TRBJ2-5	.	CATSTLAGAQETQYF	TGTGCCACCAGCACTCTAGCGGGAGCCCAAGAGACCCAGTACTTC
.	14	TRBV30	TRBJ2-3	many	CAWSFRADIDTQYF	TGTGCCTGGAGTTTCAGGGCCGACATCGATACGCAGTATTTT
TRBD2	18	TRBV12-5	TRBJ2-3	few	CASGLVGKRESSTDTQYF	TGTGCTAGTGGTTTGGTAGGGAAGCGGGAGTCTAGCACAGATACGCAGTATTTT
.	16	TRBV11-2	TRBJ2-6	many	CAKQRRGSPGANVLTF	TGTGCCAAACAGAGAAGGGGATCTCCTGGGGCCAACGTCCTGACTTTC
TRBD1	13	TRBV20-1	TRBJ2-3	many	CSAVTGRTDTQYF	TGCAGTGCCGTGACAGGGCGGACAGATACGCAGTATTTT